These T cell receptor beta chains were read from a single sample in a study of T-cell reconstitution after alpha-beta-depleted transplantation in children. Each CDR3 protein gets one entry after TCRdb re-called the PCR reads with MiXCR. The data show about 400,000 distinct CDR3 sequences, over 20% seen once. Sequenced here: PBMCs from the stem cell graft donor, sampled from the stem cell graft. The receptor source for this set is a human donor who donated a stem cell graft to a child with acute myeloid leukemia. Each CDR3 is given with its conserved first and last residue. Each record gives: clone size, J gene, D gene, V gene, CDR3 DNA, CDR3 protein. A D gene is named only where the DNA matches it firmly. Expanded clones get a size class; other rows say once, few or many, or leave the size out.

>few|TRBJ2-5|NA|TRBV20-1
TGCAGTGCTAACCGCCTCTCGCGGGAACAAGAGACCCAGTACTTC
CSANRLSREQETQYF
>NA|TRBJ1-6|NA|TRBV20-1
TGCAGTGCTAGTCCGGGGGCGGCTTATAATTCACCCCTCCACTTT
CSASPGAAYNSPLHF
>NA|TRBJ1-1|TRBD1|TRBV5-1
TGCGCCAGCAGCTTGGGGAACAGGGGGAACACTGAAGCTTTCTTT
CASSLGNRGNTEAFF
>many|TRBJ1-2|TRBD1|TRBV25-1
TGTGCCAGCAGTGACCCCGGGACAGGGGGATATGGCTACACCTTC
CASSDPGTGGYGYTF
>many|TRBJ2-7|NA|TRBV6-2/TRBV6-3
TGTGCCAGCAGTCTCCCCCACGAGCAGTACTTC
CASSLPHEQYF
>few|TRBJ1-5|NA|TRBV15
TGTGCCACCAGCAGAGATATGATGGAGCCCCAGCATTTT
CATSRDMMEPQHF
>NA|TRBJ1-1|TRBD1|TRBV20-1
TGCAGTGCTAGGGTGACAGGGTCTGGCGCTTTCTTT
CSARVTGSGAFF
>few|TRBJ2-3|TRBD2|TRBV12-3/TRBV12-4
TGTGCCAGCAGTTTTAGCGGGAGCGCAGATACGCAGTATTTT
CASSFSGSADTQYF
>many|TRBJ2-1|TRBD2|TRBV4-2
TGTGCCAGCAGCCAAGAGGGCCCGGGAGGGCTGGATGAGCAGTTCTTC
CASSQEGPGGLDEQFF
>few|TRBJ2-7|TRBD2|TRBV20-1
TGCAGTGCTAAATCCTCAAATTTTCAGCGGGAGGGAGAACGCTACGAGCAGTACTTC
CSAKSSNFQREGERYEQYF
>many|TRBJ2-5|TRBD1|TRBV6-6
TGTGCCAGCAGGGGACAGCAAGAGACCCAGTACTTC
CASRGQQETQYF
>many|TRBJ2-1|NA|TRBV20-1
TGCAGTGCTAGATCCGCGTACAATGAGCAGTTCTTC
CSARSAYNEQFF
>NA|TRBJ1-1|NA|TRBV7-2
TGTGCCAGCAGCTTAGGAGGGCTGTCCCGTGAGGCTTTCTTT
CASSLGGLSREAFF
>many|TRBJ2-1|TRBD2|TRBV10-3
TGTGCCATCAGTGAGATGGCGGGAGGGACCTACAATGAGCAGTTCTTC
CAISEMAGGTYNEQFF
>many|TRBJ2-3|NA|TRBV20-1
TGCAGTGCTGGGACCCCCAACACAGATACGCAGTATTTT
CSAGTPNTDTQYF
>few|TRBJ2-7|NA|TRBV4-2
TGTGCCAGCAGCCAAGGACTAGGAGGGGGCGAGCAGTACTTC
CASSQGLGGGEQYF
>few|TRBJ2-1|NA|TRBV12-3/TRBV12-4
TGTGCCAGCAGGGGGGCGGAAACGGGAGAGCAGTTCTTC
CASRGAETGEQFF
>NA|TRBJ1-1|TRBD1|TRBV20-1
TGCAGTGCTAGTGCCGGGACAGGGTGGGACACTGAAGCTTTCTTT
CSASAGTGWDTEAFF
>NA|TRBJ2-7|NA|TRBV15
TGTGCCACCAGCCCAGCTTCTTCCGGGACCACCTACGAGCAGTACTTC
CATSPASSGTTYEQYF
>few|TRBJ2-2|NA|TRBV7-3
TGTGCCAGCAGCCAATATAATACCGGGGAGCTGTTTTTT
CASSQYNTGELFF
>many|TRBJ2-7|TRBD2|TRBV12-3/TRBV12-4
TGTGCCAGCAATTCGGGACTAGCCAGCCGCGAGCAGTACTTC
CASNSGLASREQYF
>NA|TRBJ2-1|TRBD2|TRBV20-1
TGCAGTGCTCGTCACGAAGCGGGAGGTCGGAATGAGCAGTTCTTC
CSARHEAGGRNEQFF
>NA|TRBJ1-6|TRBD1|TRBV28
TGTGCCAGCATCGGGGGGTGGGGACAGGGATATTCACCCCTCCACTTT
CASIGGWGQGYSPLHF
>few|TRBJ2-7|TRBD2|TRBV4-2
TGTGCCAGCAGCCAAGTGGGTCGGGAGGGCCGAACCTACGAGCAGTACTTC
CASSQVGREGRTYEQYF
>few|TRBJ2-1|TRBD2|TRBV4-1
TGCGCCAGCAGCCAAGATGGCGGGGGAAGCGATGAGCAGTTCTTC
CASSQDGGGSDEQFF
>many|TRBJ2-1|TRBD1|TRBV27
TGTGCCAGCAGTCCTGGACAGGGGTGGTTCTTC
CASSPGQGWFF
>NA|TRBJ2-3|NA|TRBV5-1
TGCGCCAGCAGCTTGTTCGGGGCTAGCGGCACAGATACGCAGTATTTT
CASSLFGASGTDTQYF
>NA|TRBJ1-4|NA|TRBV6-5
TGTGCCAGCAGTTACTCGGTCGGGGGGCGCGGTGAAAAACTGTTTTTT
CASSYSVGGRGEKLFF
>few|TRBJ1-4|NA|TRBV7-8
TGTGCCAGCAACCCAGCGGAGGGGAGGCAGAATGAAAAACTGTTTTTT
CASNPAEGRQNEKLFF
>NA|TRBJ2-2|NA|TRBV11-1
TGTGCCAGCAGCTTAGGGGCGGCTTCGAACACCGGGGAGCTGTTTTTT
CASSLGAASNTGELFF
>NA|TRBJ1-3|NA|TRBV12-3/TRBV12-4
TGTGCCAGCATCTTACCGGGAGCGAGAAACACCATATATTTT
CASILPGARNTIYF
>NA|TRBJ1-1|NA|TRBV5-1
TGCGCCAGCAGCGCCAGGACAGTGAACACTGAAGCTTTCTTT
CASSARTVNTEAFF
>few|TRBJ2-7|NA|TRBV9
TGTGCCAGCAGCGTAACATCAGGGAGCTGGTACGAGCAGTACTTC
CASSVTSGSWYEQYF
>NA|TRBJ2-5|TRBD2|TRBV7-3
TGTGCCAGCAGCTTCGACCCGGGACTAGGGGTAACACAAGAGACCCAGTACTTC
CASSFDPGLGVTQETQYF
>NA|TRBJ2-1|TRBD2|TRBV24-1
TGTGCCACCAGTGATTTTGGGACTAGCGGGAGCTCCTACAATGAGCAGTTCTTC
CATSDFGTSGSSYNEQFF
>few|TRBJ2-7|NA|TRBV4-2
TGTGCCAGCAGCCAACAAACAAGCGGGCTACCCTACGAGCAGTACTTC
CASSQQTSGLPYEQYF
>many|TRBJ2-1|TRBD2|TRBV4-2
TGTGCCAGCAGCCAAGATGGGGCGGGAGAACCCAATGAGCAGTTCTTC
CASSQDGAGEPNEQFF
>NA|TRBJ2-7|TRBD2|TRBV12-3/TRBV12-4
TGTGCCAGCAGTCTTGGGATCCTAGCGGGGTACAACTACGAGCAGTACTTC
CASSLGILAGYNYEQYF
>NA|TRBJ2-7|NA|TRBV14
TGTGCCAGCAGCCCCGCCGGGCCGATCTACGAGCAGTACTTC
CASSPAGPIYEQYF
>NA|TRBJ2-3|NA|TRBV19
TGTGCCAGTAAGAAGCGGACAAGCACAGATACGCAGTATTTT
CASKKRTSTDTQYF
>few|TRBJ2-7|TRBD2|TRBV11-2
TGTGCCAGCAGCCTAGGGGGACTAGGCGAGCAGTACTTC
CASSLGGLGEQYF
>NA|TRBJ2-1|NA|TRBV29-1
TGCAGCGTTTCTTCCTCCCAAGGGGGGAATGAGCAGTTCTTC
CSVSSSQGGNEQFF
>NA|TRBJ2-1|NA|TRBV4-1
TGCGCCAGCAGCCAAGAGCAGTCAGCCCAACAGTTCTTC
CASSQEQSAQQFF
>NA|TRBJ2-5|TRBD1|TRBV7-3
TGTGCCAGCAGCTTAAGCCCGGGACAGATAGAGACCCAGCACTTC
CASSLSPGQIETQHF
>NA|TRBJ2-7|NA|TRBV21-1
TGTGCCAGCAGCACCTCGGGGCAGGGCCGCCCTCTCCTGAACGAGCAGTACTTC
CASSTSGQGRPLLNEQYF
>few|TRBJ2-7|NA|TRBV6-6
TGTGCCAGCAGTATCGACTACGAGCAGTACTTC
CASSIDYEQYF
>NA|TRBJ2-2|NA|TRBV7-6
TGTGCCAGCAGCTTAGGGGGCGGCGGGGAGCTGTTTTTT
CASSLGGGGELFF
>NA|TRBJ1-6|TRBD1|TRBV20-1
TGCAGTGCTAGGGGAATTGGGGACAGCTTTAATTCACCCCTCCACTTT
CSARGIGDSFNSPLHF
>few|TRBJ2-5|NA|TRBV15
TGTGCCACCAGCAGTGGACGGTCCAAACAAGAGACCCAGTACTTC
CATSSGRSKQETQYF